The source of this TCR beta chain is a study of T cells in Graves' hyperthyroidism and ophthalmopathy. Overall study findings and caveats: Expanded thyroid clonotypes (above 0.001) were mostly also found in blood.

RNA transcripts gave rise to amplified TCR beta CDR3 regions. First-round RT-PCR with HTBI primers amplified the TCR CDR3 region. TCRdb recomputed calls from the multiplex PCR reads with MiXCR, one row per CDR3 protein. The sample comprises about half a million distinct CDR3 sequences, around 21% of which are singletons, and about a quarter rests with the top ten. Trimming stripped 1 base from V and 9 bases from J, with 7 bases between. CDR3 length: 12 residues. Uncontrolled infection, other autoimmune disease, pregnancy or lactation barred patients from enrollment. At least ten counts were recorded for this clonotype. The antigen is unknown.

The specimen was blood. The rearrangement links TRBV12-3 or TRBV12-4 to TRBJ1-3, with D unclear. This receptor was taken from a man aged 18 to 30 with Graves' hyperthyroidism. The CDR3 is CASSLVLGTIYF. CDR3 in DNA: TGTGCCAGCAGTTTAGTCCTGGGCACCATATATTTT.